Given below is one T cell receptor (beta chain) in context. This sample was included in a study of blood T cell repertoires in COVID-19. Study details: In each case, the material was cDNA or gDNA derived from T cells, B-cell-depleted T cells, or PBMCs.

Trimming took 1 base from V and 8 from J; bases not matched to a gene: 12. This CDR3 comprises 16 residues. Looked up from germline, CDR1 is KGHDR and CDR2 is SFDVKD. Per the original data handling: Cell counts per sample came from amplifying reference gene primers. Assay used: immunoSEQ multiplex PCR; TCRdb lists only in-frame clones, some missing. V and J calls and clone size are those listed in that table; D and trimming were worked out from the DNA. The repertoire holds about 130,000 clones, roughly 72% seen once, with roughly 5.5% in the top ten. This TCR derives from a man in his 60s with acute or convalescent COVID-19. Sequenced material: peripheral blood. The chain joins TRBV24-1 to TRBJ1-2; TRBD1 aligns across 7 bases. The DNA of the CDR3 is TGTGCCACCAGTGATTTTAGGGGGACAGCGGGCGGAGGCTACACCTTC. Its translation: CATSDFRGTAGGGYTF.